Listed here is a single T cell receptor beta chain. Its antigen is unidentified. This entry comes from a study of response to subunit inactivated influenza vaccine. General study findings and limits: Each seasonal flu vaccination may recruit only limited new T cells, authors suggested.

From the RT-PCR reads, TCRdb called clonotypes with MiXCR, one entry per CDR3 protein. Among about 830,000 distinct CDR3 sequences listed, roughly 18% were seen once. CDR1 and CDR2 from the germline V gene are MGHDK and SYGVNS. Trimming pared 2 bases from V and 6 bases from J, leaving 14 bases between. The CDR3 length is 16 residues. The sample was PBMCs from blood, taken 4 to 6 days after vaccination. This clonotype originated in a man between 50 and 59 years old who received an inactivated influenza vaccine. The rearrangement links TRBV25-1 to TRBJ1-6; D gene unclear. In nucleotides, the CDR3 is TGTGCCAGCAGTGAAGGAACGCTCGTCCCTAATTCACCCCTCCACTTT. Protein: CASSEGTLVPNSPLHF.